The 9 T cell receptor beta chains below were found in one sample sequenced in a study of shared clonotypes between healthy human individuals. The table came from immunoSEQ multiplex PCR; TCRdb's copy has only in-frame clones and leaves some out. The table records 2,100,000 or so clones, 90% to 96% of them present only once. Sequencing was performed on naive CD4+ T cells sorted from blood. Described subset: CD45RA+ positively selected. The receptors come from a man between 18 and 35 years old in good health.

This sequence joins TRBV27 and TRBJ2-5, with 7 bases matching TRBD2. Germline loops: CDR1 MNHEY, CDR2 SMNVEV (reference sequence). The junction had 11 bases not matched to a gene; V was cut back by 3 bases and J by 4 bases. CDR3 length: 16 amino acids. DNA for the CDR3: TGTGCCAGCAGTTTCCCGGCGGGGTGGGAGGGAGAGACCCAGTACTTC. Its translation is CASSFPAGWEGETQYF.

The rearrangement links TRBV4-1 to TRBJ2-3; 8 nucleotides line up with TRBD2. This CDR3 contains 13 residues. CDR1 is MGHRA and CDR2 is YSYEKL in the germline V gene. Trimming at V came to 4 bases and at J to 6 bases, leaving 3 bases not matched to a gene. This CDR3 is CASSLSGMDTQYF. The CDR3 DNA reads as TGCGCCAGCAGCCTTAGCGGGATGGATACGCAGTATTTT.

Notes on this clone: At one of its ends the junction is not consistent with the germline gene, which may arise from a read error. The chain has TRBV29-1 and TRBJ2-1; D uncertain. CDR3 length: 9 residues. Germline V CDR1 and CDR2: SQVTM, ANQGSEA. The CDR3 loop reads CSVEAPSVF. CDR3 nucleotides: TGCAGCGTTGAAGCCCCCTCAGTCTTC.

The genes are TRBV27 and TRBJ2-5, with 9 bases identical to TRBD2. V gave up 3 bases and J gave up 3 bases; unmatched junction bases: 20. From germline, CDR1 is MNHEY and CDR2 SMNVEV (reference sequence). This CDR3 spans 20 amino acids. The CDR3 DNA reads TGTGCCAGCAGTTTTGGGGCAGGGGGACTAGCCGAGCCCTCCAAAGAGACCCAGTACTTC. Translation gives CASSFGAGGLAEPSKETQYF.

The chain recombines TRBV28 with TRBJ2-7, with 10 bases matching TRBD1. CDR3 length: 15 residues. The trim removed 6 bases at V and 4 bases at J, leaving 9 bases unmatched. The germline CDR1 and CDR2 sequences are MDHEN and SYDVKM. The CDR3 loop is CASSYGGQGKYEQYF. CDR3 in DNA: TGTGCCAGCAGCTACGGGGGACAGGGGAAGTACGAGCAGTACTTC. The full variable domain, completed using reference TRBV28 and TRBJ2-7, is DVKVTQSSRYLVKRTGEKVFLECVQDMDHENMFWYRQDPGLGLRLIYFSYDVKMKEKGDIPEGYSVSREKKERFSLILESASTNQTSMYLCASSYGGQGKYEQYFGPGTRLTVT.

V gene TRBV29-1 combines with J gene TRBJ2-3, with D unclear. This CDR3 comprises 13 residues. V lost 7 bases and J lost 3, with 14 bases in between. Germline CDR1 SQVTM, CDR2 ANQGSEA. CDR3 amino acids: CSAAPGPTDTQYF. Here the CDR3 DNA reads TGCAGCGCCGCGCCGGGTCCTACAGATACGCAGTATTTT.

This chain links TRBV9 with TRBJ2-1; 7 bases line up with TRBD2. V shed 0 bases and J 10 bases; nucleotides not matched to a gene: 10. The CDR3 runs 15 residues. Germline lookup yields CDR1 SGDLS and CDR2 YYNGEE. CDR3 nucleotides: TGTGCCAGCAGCGTAGAGTTGGGGGGGATCAAGGAGCAGTTCTTC. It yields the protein CASSVELGGIKEQFF.

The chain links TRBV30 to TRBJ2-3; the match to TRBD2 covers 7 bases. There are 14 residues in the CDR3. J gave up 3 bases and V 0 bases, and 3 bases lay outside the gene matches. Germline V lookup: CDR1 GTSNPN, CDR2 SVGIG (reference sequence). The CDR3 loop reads CAWSVSGATDTQYF. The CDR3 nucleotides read TGTGCCTGGAGTGTCAGCGGGGCAACAGATACGCAGTATTTT.

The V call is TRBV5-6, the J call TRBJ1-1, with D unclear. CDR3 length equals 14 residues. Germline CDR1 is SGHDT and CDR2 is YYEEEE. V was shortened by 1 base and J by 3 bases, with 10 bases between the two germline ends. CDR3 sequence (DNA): TGTGCCAGCAGCTTGTATGGGTTGGACACTGAAGCTTTCTTT. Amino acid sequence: CASSLYGLDTEAFF.